This entry features one TCR beta chain sequence. These data originate in a study of blood T cell repertoires in COVID-19. The CDR3 contains 15 residues. Germline loops: CDR1 SGHAT, CDR2 FQDESV (reference sequence). Trimming took 6 bases from V and 3 from J, leaving 15 bases between them. The data were produced by immunoSEQ multiplex PCR, yet TCRdb's version contains in-frame clones alone and is incomplete. Of almost 350,000 clones listed, roughly 89% are singletons. Source material: peripheral blood. This sequence joins TRBV11-1 and TRBJ2-1; a weak D match, TRBD1 (6 bases). The source of this sequence is a woman aged 60-70 years with COVID-19, enrolled during active disease. The CDR3 sequence is CASSLVRGSYNEQFF. The CDR3 nucleotides read TGTGCCAGCAGTCTGGTCAGGGGAAGCTACAATGAGCAGTTCTTC.